This TCR beta chain was captured by sequencing in a study of T cells and Merkel cell carcinoma outcomes. Study observations and caveats: Reportedly, T-cell repertoire with density predicts Merkel cell carcinoma outcomes.

Data came from immunoSEQ multiplex PCR; TCRdb stores just in-frame clones and leaves some out. The sample shows 15,000 to 17,000 clones, about 90% of them seen only once. This clone was detected only once. The antigen is not known. The receptor comes from a human donor with Merkel cell carcinoma. Sequencing input: tumor tissue from Merkel cell carcinoma.

CDR3 nucleotide sequence: TGTGCCAGCAGTCAACCCGGGACTTTTCAAGAGACCCAGTACTTC. As protein: CASSQPGTFQETQYF. The V gene is TRBV6-5, the J gene TRBJ2-5, with D maybe TRBD2 (6 bases). Germline V lookup: CDR1 MNHEY, CDR2 SVGAGI. The CDR3 runs 15 residues. The germline V and J ends were trimmed by 5 bases and 2 bases, with 15 bases remaining between them.